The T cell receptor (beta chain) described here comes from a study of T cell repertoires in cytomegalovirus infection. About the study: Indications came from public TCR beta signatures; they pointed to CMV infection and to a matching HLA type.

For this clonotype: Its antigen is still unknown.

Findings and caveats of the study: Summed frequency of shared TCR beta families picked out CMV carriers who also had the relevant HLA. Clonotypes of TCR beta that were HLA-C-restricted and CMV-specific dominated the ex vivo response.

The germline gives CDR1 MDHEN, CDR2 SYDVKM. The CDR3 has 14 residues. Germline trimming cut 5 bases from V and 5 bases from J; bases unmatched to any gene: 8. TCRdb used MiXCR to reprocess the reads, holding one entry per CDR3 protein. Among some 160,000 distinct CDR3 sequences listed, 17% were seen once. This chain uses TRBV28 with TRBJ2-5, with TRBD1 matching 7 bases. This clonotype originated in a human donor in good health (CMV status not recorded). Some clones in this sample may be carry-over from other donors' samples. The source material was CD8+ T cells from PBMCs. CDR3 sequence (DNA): TGTGCCAGCAGTCCCAGACAGGGCTTGGAGACCCAGTACTTC. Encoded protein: CASSPRQGLETQYF.